The clone carrying this TCR beta chain was found a few times. Antigen specificity is unknown. The sample is drawn from a study of tumour-infiltrating T cells in Burkitt lymphoma. Sequencing was performed with immunoSEQ multiplex PCR; in TCRdb, only in-frame clones are kept and a portion is missing. The profile covers tens of thousands of clones, with about a third appearing a single time and around 3% taken by the ten largest. General observations from the study: Many Burkitt lymphoma patients shared several public clonotypes.

Germline CDR1 reads SGHVS; CDR2 reads FNYEAQ. The CDR3 runs 13 residues. V lost 2 bases and J 7 bases, leaving 9 bases between the germline ends. Input material: tumor tissue. The chain combines TRBV7-6 with TRBJ1-5; D is unclear. This clonotype originated in a human donor with Burkitt lymphoma. CDR3 in DNA: TGTGCCAGCAGCTTATTAGAAGGCCAGCCCCAGCATTTT. Encoded protein: CASSLLEGQPQHF.